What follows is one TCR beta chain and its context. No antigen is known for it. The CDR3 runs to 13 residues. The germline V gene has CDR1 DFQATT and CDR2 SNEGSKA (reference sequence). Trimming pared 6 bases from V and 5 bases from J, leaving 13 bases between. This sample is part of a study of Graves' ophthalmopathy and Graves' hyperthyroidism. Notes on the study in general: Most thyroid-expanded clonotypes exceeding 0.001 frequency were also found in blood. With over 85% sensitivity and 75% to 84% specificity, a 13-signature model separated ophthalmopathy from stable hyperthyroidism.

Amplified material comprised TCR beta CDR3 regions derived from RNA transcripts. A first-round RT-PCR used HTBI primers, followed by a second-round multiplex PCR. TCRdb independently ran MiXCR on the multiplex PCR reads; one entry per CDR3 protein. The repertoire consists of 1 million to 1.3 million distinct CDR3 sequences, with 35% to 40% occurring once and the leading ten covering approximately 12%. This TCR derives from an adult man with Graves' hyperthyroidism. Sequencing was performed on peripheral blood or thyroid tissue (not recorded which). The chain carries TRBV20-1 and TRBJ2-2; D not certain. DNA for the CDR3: TGCAGTGCCGCCCCAAAAGCTACCGGGGAGCTGTTTTTT. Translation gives CSAAPKATGELFF.